The 18 T cell receptor beta chains presented below share a single source sample, sequenced in a study of T cells in localized non-small cell lung cancer. The table came from immunoSEQ multiplex PCR; TCRdb's copy has only in-frame clones and leaves some out. This table holds roughly 4,600 clones, over 25% found once. The sequencing here drew on lung tumor tissue, taken before any cancer treatment. Receptor source: a man between 35 and 75 years old with stage III squamous cell lung carcinoma.

The genes are TRBV11-3 and TRBJ2-5; 7 bases align to TRBD2. This CDR3 is 15 amino acids long. The germline CDR1 and CDR2 sequences are SGHNT and YENEEA. V lost 8 bases and J lost 0; bases outside the gene matches: 9. The CDR3 nucleotides are TGTGCCAGCTCTAGCAAGCGGGGAGACCAAGAGACCCAGTACTTC. It is translated as CASSSKRGDQETQYF.

This clone has only a few counts. The V and J genes are TRBV19 and TRBJ1-5; D uncertain. The length of the CDR3 is 14 residues. Per germline, CDR1 LNHDA and CDR2 SQIVND (reference sequence). Trimming removed 3 bases at V and 0 bases at J, with 6 bases between. This CDR3 is CASSMRDSNQPQHF. For the CDR3, the DNA is TGTGCCAGTAGTATGAGGGATAGCAATCAGCCCCAGCATTTT.

This chain uses TRBV5-1 with TRBJ2-1; D unclear. The CDR3 has 15 amino acids. The germline CDR1 and CDR2 sequences are SGHRS and YFSETQ. Trimming took off 1 base at V and 2 bases at J, with 10 bases between the two ends. In DNA, the CDR3 is TGCGCCAGCAGCTTGTTGGACGGAACCTACAATGAGCAGTTCTTC. It yields the protein CASSLLDGTYNEQFF.

This chain links TRBV18 with TRBJ2-7; D gene ambiguous. The germline V gene encodes CDR1 KGHSH and CDR2 LQKENI. V was shortened by 1 base and J by 0 bases, with 7 bases between the two germline ends. This CDR3 contains 14 residues. The DNA for the CDR3 is TGTGCCAGCTCACCACAGCAGAGCTCCTACGAGCAGTACTTC. As protein: CASSPQQSSYEQYF.

The chain uses TRBV25-1 and TRBJ1-2; 7 nucleotides align to TRBD1. V shed 3 bases and J 4 bases; nucleotides not matched to a gene: 5. The CDR3 consists of 14 residues. Germline loops: CDR1 MGHDK, CDR2 SYGVNS. The CDR3 region has the DNA TGTGCCAGCAGTGACCTAACAGGGGCCTATGGCTACACCTTC. Amino acids: CASSDLTGAYGYTF.

This clone was recorded a few times. The chain has TRBV6-8 and TRBJ1-3; 7 bases fit TRBD1. This CDR3 has 12 residues. CDR1 MNHGY and CDR2 SAAAGT come from the germline V gene. V lost 10 bases, J lost 5 bases, and 5 bases stayed unmatched. The CDR3 region is CATTGNRNTIYF. The CDR3 DNA reads TGTGCCACGACAGGGAATAGAAACACCATATATTTT.

This clone appeared a few times. The chain is built from TRBV23-1 and TRBJ1-1; no firm D call. TRBV23-1 is labeled an ORF, and its function is uncertain. The CDR3 spans 14 residues. Trimming cost V 7 bases and J 1 base, with 13 bases left between them. The CDR3 DNA reads TGCGCCAGCACAGAGGTTAGAAGGAACACTGAAGCTTTCTTT. Residues: CASTEVRRNTEAFF.

This clone was seen only a few times. The gene calls are TRBV6-8 and TRBJ1-2, with 8 bases aligning to TRBD1. V was pared by 6 bases and J by 0 bases, with 6 bases of the junction left unmatched. The germline V gene encodes CDR1 MNHGY and CDR2 SAAAGT. The CDR3 spans 15 residues. CDR3 loop: CASRKDRGANYGYTF. The CDR3, as DNA: TGTGCCAGCAGGAAAGACAGGGGAGCTAACTATGGCTACACCTTC.

The V gene is TRBV6-8, the J gene TRBJ1-1; D is undetermined. Looked up from germline, CDR1 is MNHGY and CDR2 is SAAAGT. V was clipped by 4 bases and J by 1 base, with 10 bases between them. This CDR3 has 14 residues. The CDR3 DNA follows: TGTGCCAGCAGTTCAGGACGGGAGAACACTGAAGCTTTCTTT. It is translated as CASSSGRENTEAFF.

In its sample, this clone is medium-sized. The genes are TRBV11-3 and TRBJ2-5, with 8 bases aligning to TRBD2. CDR1 and CDR2 from the germline V gene are SGHNT and YENEEA. This CDR3 comprises 15 residues. V was pared by 3 bases and J by 4 bases, with 7 bases of the junction left unmatched. CDR3 in amino acids: CASSLVTSGLETQYF. The CDR3 DNA follows: TGTGCCAGCAGCTTGGTCACTAGCGGTCTAGAGACCCAGTACTTC. Filled out from reference TRBV11-3 and TRBJ2-5, the complete variable domain reads EAGVVQSPRYKIIEKKQPVAFWCNPISGHNTLYWYLQNLGQGPELLIRYENEEAVDDSQLPKDRFSAERLKGVDSTLKIQPAELGDSAVYLCASSLVTSGLETQYFGPGTRLLVL.

V is TRBV18 and J is TRBJ2-1; 8 bases are shared with TRBD2. Unmatched junction bases numbered 8, after V lost 6 bases and J lost 1 base. The CDR3 is 16 residues long. Looked up from germline, CDR1 is KGHSH and CDR2 is LQKENI. CDR3 sequence: CASSAGGAESYNEQFF. CDR3 coding DNA: TGTGCCAGCTCCGCCGGGGGGGCTGAGTCCTACAATGAGCAGTTCTTC.

This clone occurred a few times. The chain employs TRBV1 and TRBJ1-1; the table calls TRBD1, which could not be checked here. TRBV1 constitutes a pseudogene. The CDR3 runs to 14 residues. Written as DNA, the CDR3 is TGCGCCAGCAGCCCAGTCACAGGGAACACTGAAGCTTTCTTT. Its translation is CASSPVTGNTEAFF.

This clone appeared a few times. The chain couples TRBV19 to TRBJ2-5; 10 nucleotides match TRBD2. This CDR3 comprises 14 residues. J was trimmed by 1 base and V by 6 bases; bases with no gene match: 2. Germline lookup yields CDR1 LNHDA and CDR2 SQIVND (reference sequence). The CDR3 sequence is CASRTSGLQETQYF. The CDR3 DNA reads as TGTGCCAGTAGGACTAGCGGGCTCCAAGAGACCCAGTACTTC.

This clone has a handful of counts. The chain uses TRBV2 and TRBJ2-1; 7 nucleotides match TRBD1. V lost 7 bases and J lost 7; bases outside the gene matches: 13. The CDR3 has 15 residues. The germline CDR1 and CDR2 sequences are SNHLY and FYNNEI. CDR3 DNA: TGTGCCAGCAAGGACGGTATAGGGGGCAGGAATGAGCAGTTCTTC. Translation gives CASKDGIGGRNEQFF.

This clone appeared a few times. The V and J genes are TRBV11-3 and TRBJ2-7; tentatively, D is TRBD2 (6 bases). Germline V gene lookup returns CDR1 SGHNT and CDR2 YENEEA. The V gene lost 3 bases and the J gene lost 7 bases, with 25 bases spanning the gap. The CDR3 covers 17 residues. The CDR3 reads CASSLDPGSLLGGEQYF. CDR3 sequence (DNA): TGTGCCAGCAGCTTGGATCCCGGGAGTCTACTGGGTGGGGAGCAGTACTTC.

This rearrangement joins TRBV25-1 to TRBJ2-3, with a weak D call TRBD1 (6 bases). The V gene lost 0 bases and the J gene lost 4 bases, with 8 bases spanning the gap. The CDR3 length is 14 residues. Germline V CDR1 and CDR2: MGHDK, SYGVNS. CDR3 amino acids: CASSEYQGPDTQYF. The CDR3 DNA is TGTGCCAGCAGTGAATATCAGGGGCCAGATACGCAGTATTTT.

This clone appeared a few times. The gene calls are TRBV7-4 and TRBJ2-2; D remains unclear. Looked up from germline, CDR1 is SGHVT and CDR2 is SQSDAQ. This CDR3 is 13 amino acids long. V lost 2 bases and J 5 bases, leaving 6 bases between the germline ends. The CDR3: CASSLMPTGELFF. For the CDR3, the DNA is TGTGCCAGCAGCTTAATGCCAACCGGGGAGCTGTTTTTT.

The chain recombines TRBV9 with TRBJ1-4, with 7 positions matching TRBD1. Germline V gives CDR1 SGDLS, CDR2 YYNGEE. CDR3 size: 16 residues. J gave up 5 bases and V 4 bases, and 11 bases lay outside the gene matches. CDR3 DNA: TGTGCCAGCAGCCCGACAGGGTGGCAGCCCAATGAAAAACTGTTTTTT. This codes for CASSPTGWQPNEKLFF.